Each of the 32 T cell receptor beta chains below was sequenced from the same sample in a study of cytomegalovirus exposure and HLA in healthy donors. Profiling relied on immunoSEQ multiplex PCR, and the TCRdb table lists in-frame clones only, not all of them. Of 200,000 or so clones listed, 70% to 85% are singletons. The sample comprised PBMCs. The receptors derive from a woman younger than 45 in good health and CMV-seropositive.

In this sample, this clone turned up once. This CDR3 reads CASSSPLFGSGNSYEQYF. The CDR3 DNA reads TGTGCCAGCAGCTCACCCCTCTTTGGGAGCGGGAACTCCTACGAGCAGTACTTC. The rearrangement uses TRBV7-2 and TRBJ2-7, with 7 bases matching TRBD2. CDR3 length: 18 residues. Trimming took 4 bases from V and 0 from J; bases not matched to a gene: 15. Germline CDR1 is SGHTA and CDR2 is FQGNSA.

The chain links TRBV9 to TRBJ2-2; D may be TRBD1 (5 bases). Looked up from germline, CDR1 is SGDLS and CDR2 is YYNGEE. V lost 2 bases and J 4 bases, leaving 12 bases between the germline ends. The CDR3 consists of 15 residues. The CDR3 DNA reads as TGTGCCAGCAGCGTTCTCTCCCAGGGCACCGGGGAGCTGTTTTTT. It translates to CASSVLSQGTGELFF.

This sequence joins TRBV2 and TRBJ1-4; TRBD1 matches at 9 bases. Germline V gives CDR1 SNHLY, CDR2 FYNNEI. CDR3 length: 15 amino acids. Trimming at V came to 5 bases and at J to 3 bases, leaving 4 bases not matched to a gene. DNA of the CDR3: TGTGCCAGCAGTTCCCGGACAGGGGCTAATGAAAAACTGTTTTTT. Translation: CASSSRTGANEKLFF.

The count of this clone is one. For the CDR3, the DNA is TGTGCCAGCAGCCCCTTTGGGGCTAGCGGGGTCTACGAGCAGTACTTC. This sequence encodes CASSPFGASGVYEQYF. The V call is TRBV9, the J call TRBJ2-7, with 9 nucleotides matching TRBD2. Germline V gene data show CDR1 as SGDLS and CDR2 as YYNGEE. The ends lost 4 bases at V and 3 bases at J; junction bases unmatched: 11. This CDR3 contains 16 residues.

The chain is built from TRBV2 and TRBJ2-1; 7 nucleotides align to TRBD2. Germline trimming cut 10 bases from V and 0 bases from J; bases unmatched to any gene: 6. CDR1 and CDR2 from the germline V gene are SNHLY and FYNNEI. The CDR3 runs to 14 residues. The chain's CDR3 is CATKRDYSYNEQFF. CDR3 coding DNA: TGTGCCACCAAGCGGGACTACTCCTACAATGAGCAGTTCTTC.

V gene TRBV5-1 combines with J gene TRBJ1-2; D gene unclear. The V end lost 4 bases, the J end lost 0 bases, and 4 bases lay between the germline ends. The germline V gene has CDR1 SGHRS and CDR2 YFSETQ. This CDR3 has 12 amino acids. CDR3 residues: CASSDTNYGYTF. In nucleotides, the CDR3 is TGCGCCAGCAGCGACACTAACTATGGCTACACCTTC.

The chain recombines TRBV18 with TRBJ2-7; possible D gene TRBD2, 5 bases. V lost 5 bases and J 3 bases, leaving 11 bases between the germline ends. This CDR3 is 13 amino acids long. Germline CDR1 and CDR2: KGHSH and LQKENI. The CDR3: CASSEGLNYEQYF. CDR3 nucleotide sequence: TGTGCCAGCTCAGAGGGCTTGAACTACGAGCAGTACTTC.

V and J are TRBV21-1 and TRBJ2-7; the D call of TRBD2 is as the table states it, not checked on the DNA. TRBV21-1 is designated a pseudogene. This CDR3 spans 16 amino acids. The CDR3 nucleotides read TGTGCCAGCAGTCAAACGTTAGCGGGGGGAACCTACGAGCAGTACTTC. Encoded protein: CASSQTLAGGTYEQYF.

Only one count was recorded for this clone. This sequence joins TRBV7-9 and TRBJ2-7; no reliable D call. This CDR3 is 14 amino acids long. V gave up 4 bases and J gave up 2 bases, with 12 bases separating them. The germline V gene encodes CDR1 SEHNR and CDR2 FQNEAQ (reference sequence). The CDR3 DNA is TGTGCCAGCAGCTCTGGTGGGCAGACCTACGAGCAGTACTTC. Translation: CASSSGGQTYEQYF.

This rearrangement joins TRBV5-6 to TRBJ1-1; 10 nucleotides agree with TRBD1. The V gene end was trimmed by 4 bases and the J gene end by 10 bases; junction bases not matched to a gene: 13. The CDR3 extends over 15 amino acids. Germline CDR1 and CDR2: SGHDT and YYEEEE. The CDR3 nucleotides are TGTGCCAGCAGCGCCTTCGGGACAGGGGAGCTTGGAGCTTTCTTT. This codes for CASSAFGTGELGAFF. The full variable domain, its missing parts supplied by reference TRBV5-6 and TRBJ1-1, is DAGVTQSPTHLIKTRGQQVTLRCSPKSGHDTVSWYQQALGQGPQFIFQYYEEEERQRGNFPDRFSGHQFPNYSSELNVNALLLGDSALYLCASSAFGTGELGAFFGQGTRLTVV.

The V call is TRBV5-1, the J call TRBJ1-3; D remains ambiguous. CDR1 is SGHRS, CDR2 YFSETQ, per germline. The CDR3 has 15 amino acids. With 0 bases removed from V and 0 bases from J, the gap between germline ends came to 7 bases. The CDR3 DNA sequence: TGCGCCAGCAGCTTGGCGGGTCTCTCTGGAAACACCATATATTTT. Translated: CASSLAGLSGNTIYF.

In nucleotides, the CDR3 is TGTGCCAGCAGTGAAGGGGCCGGGGAGCTGTTTTTT. Amino acids: CASSEGAGELFF. The gene calls are TRBV7-9 and TRBJ2-2; TRBD1 might be the D (5 bases). Trimming took 6 bases from V and 6 from J, leaving 8 bases between them. The CDR3 has 12 amino acids. CDR1 and CDR2 from the germline V gene are SEHNR and FQNEAQ (reference sequence).

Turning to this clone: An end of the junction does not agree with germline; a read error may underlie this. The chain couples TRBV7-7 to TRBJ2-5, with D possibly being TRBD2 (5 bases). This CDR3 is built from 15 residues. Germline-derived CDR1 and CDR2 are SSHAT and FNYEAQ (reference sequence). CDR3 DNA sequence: TGTGCTAGCAGCTCCGGTAGGCTAGCAAGTGAGACCCAGTACTTC. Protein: CASSSGRLASETQYF.

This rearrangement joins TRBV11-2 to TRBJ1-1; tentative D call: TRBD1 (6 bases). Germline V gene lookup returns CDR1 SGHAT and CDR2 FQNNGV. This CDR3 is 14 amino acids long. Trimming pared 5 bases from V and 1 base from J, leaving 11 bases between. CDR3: CASSQKDRNTEAFF. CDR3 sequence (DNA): TGTGCCAGCAGCCAGAAGGACAGGAACACTGAAGCTTTCTTT.

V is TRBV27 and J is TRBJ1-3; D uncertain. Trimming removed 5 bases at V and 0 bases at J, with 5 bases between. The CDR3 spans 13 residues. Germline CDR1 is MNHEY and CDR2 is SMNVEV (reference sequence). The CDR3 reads CASSVSSGNTIYF. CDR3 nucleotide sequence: TGTGCCAGCAGTGTCTCCTCTGGAAACACCATATATTTT.

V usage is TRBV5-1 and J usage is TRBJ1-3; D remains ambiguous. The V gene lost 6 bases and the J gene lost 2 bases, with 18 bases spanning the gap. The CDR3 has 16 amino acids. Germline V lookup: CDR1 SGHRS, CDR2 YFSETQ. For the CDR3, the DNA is TGCGCCAGCACCTTAGCGAGCCCTAGGACTGGAAACACCATATATTTT. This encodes CASTLASPRTGNTIYF.

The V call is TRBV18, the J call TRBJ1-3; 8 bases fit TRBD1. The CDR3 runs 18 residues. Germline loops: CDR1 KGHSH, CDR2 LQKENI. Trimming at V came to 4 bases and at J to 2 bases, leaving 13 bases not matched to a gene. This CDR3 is CASSLRDRSLVAGNTIYF. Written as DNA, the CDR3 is TGTGCCAGCTCACTCCGGGACAGGTCCTTAGTAGCTGGAAACACCATATATTTT. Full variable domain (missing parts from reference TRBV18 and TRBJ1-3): NAGVMQNPRHLVRRRGQEARLRCSPMKGHSHVYWYRQLPEEGLKFMVYLQKENIIDESGMPKERFSAEFPKEGPSILRIQQVVRGDSAAYFCASSLRDRSLVAGNTIYFGEGSWLTVV.

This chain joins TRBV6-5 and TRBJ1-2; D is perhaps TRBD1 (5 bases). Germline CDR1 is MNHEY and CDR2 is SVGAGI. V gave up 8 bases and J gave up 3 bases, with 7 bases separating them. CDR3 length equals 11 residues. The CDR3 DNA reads TGTGCCAGCCGGGGGGACTATGGCTACACCTTC. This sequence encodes CASRGDYGYTF.

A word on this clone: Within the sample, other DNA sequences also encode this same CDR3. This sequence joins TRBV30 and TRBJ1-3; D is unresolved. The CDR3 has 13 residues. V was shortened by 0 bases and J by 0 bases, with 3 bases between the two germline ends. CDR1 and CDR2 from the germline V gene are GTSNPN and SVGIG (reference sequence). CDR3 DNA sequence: TGTGCCTGGAGTGTCAGCTCTGGAAACACCATATATTTT. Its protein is CAWSVSSGNTIYF.

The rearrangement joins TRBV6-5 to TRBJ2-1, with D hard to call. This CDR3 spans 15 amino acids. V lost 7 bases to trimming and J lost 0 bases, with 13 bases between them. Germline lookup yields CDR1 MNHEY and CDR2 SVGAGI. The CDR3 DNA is TGTGCCAGCACCGACTGGAGTAGCTCCTACAATGAGCAGTTCTTC. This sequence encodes CASTDWSSSYNEQFF.

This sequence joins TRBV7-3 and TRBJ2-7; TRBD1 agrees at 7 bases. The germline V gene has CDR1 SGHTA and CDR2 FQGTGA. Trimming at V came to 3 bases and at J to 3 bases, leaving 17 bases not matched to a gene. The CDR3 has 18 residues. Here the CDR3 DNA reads TGTGCCAGCAGCTTTAGGCCAACCATGACAGGGACAGACTACGAGCAGTACTTC. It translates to CASSFRPTMTGTDYEQYF. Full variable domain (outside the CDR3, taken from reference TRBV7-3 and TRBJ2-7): GAGVSQTPSNKVTEKGKYVELRCDPISGHTALYWYRQSLGQGPEFLIYFQGTGAADDSGLPNDRFFAVRPEGSVSTLKIQRTERGDSAVYLCASSFRPTMTGTDYEQYFGPGTRLTVT.

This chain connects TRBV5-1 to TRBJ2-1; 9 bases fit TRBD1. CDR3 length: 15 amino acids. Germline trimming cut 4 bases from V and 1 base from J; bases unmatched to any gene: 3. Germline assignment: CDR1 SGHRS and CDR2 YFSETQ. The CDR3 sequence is CASSAGQGSYNEQFF. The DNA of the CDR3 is TGCGCCAGCAGCGCAGGACAGGGGTCCTACAATGAGCAGTTCTTC.

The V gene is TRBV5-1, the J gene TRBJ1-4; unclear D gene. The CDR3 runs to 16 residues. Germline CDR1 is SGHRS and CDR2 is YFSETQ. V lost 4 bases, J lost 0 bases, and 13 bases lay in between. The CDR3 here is CASSAAPVATNEKLFF. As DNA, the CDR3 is TGCGCCAGCAGCGCGGCCCCGGTTGCAACTAATGAAAAACTGTTTTTT.

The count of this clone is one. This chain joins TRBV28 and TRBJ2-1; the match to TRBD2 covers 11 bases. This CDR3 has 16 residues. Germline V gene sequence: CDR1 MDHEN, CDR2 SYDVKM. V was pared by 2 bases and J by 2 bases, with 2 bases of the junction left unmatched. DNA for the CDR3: TGTGCCAGCAGTTTAGCTAGCGGGGGGACCTACAATGAGCAGTTCTTC. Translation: CASSLASGGTYNEQFF.

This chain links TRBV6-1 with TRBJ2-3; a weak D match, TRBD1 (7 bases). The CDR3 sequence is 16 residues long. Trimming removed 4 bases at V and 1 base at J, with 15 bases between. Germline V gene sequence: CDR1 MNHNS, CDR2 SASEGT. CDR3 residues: CASSGFGGGGTDTQYF. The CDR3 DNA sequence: TGTGCCAGCAGTGGCTTTGGAGGGGGCGGCACAGATACGCAGTATTTT.

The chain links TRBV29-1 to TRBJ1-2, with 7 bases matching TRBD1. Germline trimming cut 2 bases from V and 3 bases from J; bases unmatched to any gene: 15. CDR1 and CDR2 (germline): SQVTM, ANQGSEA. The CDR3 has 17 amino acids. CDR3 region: CSVEPGEGDSYDYGYTF. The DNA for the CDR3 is TGCAGCGTTGAACCGGGAGAAGGGGACAGTTACGACTATGGCTACACCTTC.

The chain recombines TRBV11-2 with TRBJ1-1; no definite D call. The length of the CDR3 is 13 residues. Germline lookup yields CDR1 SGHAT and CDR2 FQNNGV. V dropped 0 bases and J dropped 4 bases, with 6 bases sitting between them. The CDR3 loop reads CASSLDRPTEAFF. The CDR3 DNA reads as TGTGCCAGCAGCTTAGACAGGCCCACTGAAGCTTTCTTT.

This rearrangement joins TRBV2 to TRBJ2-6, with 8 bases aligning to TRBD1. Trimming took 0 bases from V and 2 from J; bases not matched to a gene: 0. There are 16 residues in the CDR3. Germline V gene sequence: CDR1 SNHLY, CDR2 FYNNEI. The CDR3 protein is CASSEATGAGANVLTF. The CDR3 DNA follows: TGTGCCAGCAGTGAAGCGACAGGGGCTGGGGCCAACGTCCTGACTTTC.

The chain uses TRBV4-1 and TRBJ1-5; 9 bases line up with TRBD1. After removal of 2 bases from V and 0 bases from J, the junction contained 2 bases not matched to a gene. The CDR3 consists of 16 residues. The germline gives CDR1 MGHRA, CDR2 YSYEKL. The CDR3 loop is CASSQRTGDSNQPQHF. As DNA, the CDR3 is TGCGCCAGCAGCCAACGGACAGGGGATAGCAATCAGCCCCAGCATTTT.

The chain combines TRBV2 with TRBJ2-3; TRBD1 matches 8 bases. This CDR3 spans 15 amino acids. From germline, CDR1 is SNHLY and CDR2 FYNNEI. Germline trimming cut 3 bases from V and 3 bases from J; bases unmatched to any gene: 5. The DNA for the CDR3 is TGTGCCAGCAGTGACTGGACAGGGCTAACAGATACGCAGTATTTT. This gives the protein CASSDWTGLTDTQYF.

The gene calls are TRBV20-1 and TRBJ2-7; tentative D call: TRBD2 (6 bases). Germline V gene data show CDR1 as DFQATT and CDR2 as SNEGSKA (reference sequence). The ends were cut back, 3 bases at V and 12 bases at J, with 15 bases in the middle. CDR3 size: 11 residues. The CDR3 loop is CSARETGTSYF. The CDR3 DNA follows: TGCAGTGCTAGGGAAACCGGGACTTCGTACTTC.

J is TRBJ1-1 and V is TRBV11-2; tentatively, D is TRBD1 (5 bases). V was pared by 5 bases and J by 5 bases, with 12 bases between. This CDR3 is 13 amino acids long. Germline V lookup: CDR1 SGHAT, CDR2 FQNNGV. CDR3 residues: CASSATGGTEAFF. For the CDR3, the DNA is TGTGCCAGCAGCGCAACAGGTGGGACTGAAGCTTTCTTT.